One and the same sample provided the 21 T cell receptor beta chains below, sequenced in a study of T cell repertoires in cytomegalovirus infection. Antigens of these TCRs are unknown. TCRdb passed the reads through MiXCR, listing each CDR3 protein once. Altogether under 150,000 distinct CDR3 sequences are present, 20% to 30% being singletons, with the ten largest covering 34%. The specimen was PBMCs, sequenced either directly or after in vitro stimulation (not recorded which). The source of these receptors is a human donor in good health (CMV status not recorded). Some clones in this sample may be carry-over from other donors' samples.

This clonotype came up many times. This CDR3 reads CASSYLAGVYNEQFF. The CDR3, as DNA: TGTGCCAGCAGTTACCTAGCGGGAGTGTACAATGAGCAGTTCTTC. This rearrangement joins TRBV6-2 or TRBV6-3 to TRBJ2-1, with TRBD2 identical over 10 bases. The germline V gene has CDR1 MNHEY and CDR2 SVGEGT. The CDR3 consists of 15 residues. Trimming at V came to 2 bases and at J to 4 bases, leaving 2 bases not matched to a gene.

This clonotype was found a few times. J is TRBJ2-7 and V is TRBV12-3 or TRBV12-4, with TRBD2 identical over 9 bases. V shed 6 bases and J 6 bases; nucleotides not matched to a gene: 9. This CDR3 spans 14 amino acids. CDR3 coding DNA: TGTGCCAGCAGCCCCCCTGCGGGAGGGAGCGAGCAGTACTTC. Residues: CASSPPAGGSEQYF.

This clonotype was seen a handful of times. V usage is TRBV7-9 and J usage is TRBJ1-2, with a tentative D call TRBD1 (5 bases). Germline V gene data show CDR1 as SEHNR and CDR2 as FQNEAQ (reference sequence). The CDR3 totals 15 residues. Trimming left V 1 base short and J 4 bases short, with 13 bases between. CDR3 DNA sequence: TGTGCCAGCAGCTTAGGGCAGGGCGCGGGCTATGGCTACACCTTC. Amino acids: CASSLGQGAGYGYTF. The variable domain in full, with the rest retrieved from reference TRBV7-9 and TRBJ1-2, is DTGVSQNPRHKITKRGQNVTFRCDPISEHNRLYWYRQTLGQGPEFLTYFQNEAQLEKSRLLSDRFSAERPKGSFSTLEIQRTEQGDSAMYLCASSLGQGAGYGYTFGSGTRLTVV.

This clonotype was found many times. The chain couples TRBV24-1 to TRBJ1-2, with unresolved D. The CDR3 sequence is 12 residues long. The germline V gene encodes CDR1 KGHDR and CDR2 SFDVKD. Between the trimmed V and J ends, which lost 5 bases and 6 bases, there was a span of 9 bases. The CDR3 spells CATSACGNGYTF. DNA of the CDR3: TGTGCCACCAGTGCTTGCGGGAATGGCTACACCTTC.

This clonotype showed up many times. The chain links TRBV27 to TRBJ2-1; D is ambiguous. The CDR3 has 11 amino acids. CDR1 is MNHEY and CDR2 is SMNVEV in the germline V gene (reference sequence). V was trimmed by 6 bases and J by 9 bases, leaving 9 bases between them. The CDR3 nucleotides are TGTGCCAGCAGCATCTTGGGTGAGCAGTTCTTC. This encodes CASSILGEQFF.

Here the CDR3 DNA reads TGTGCCAGCAGCTTAGAAAGACACGAACTCAGCAATCAGCCCCAGCATTTT. Protein: CASSLERHELSNQPQHF. The chain combines TRBV11-2 with TRBJ1-5; no firm D call. CDR3 size: 17 residues. The germline gives CDR1 SGHAT, CDR2 FQNNGV. Trimming took off 0 bases at V and 1 base at J, with 13 bases between the two ends. The full variable domain, in which reference TRBV11-2 and TRBJ1-5 provide the parts outside the CDR3, is EAGVAQSPRYKIIEKRQSVAFWCNPISGHATLYWYQQILGQGPKLLIQFQNNGVVDDSQLPKDRFSAERLKGVDSTLKIQPAKLEDSAVYLCASSLERHELSNQPQHFGDGTRLSIL.

The rearrangement joins TRBV6-6 to TRBJ2-5; 12 nucleotides match TRBD2. V lost 0 bases and J lost 5; bases outside the gene matches: 10. Germline-derived CDR1 and CDR2 are MNHNY and SVGAGI (reference sequence). The CDR3 is 18 residues long. The CDR3 here is CASSYSAASGRARETQYF. The CDR3, as DNA: TGTGCCAGCAGTTACTCGGCGGCTAGCGGGAGGGCGAGGGAGACCCAGTACTTC.

This clonotype was seen a few times. CDR3 in DNA: TGTGCCAGCAGCCCGCTAGCGGTCACAGATACGCAGTATTTT. This gives the protein CASSPLAVTDTQYF. This chain joins TRBV7-2 and TRBJ2-3; TRBD2 aligns across 7 bases. This CDR3 is 14 amino acids long. V dropped 5 bases and J dropped 2; count of bases not matched to a gene: 4. The germline gives CDR1 SGHTA, CDR2 FQGNSA.

The gene calls are TRBV4-1 and TRBJ2-2, with TRBD1 matching 10 bases. Germline CDR1 is MGHRA and CDR2 is YSYEKL. V gave up 3 bases and J gave up 6 bases; unmatched junction bases: 4. This CDR3 region has 15 residues. The CDR3 nucleotides are TGCGCCAGCAGCCAGGACAGGGGGACCGCCGGGGAGCTGTTTTTT. Its protein product is CASSQDRGTAGELFF.

This clonotype was seen only a few times. V gene TRBV27 combines with J gene TRBJ2-7; 7 bases line up with TRBD1. The CDR3 covers 14 residues. Trimming at V came to 3 bases and at J to 5 bases, leaving 7 bases not matched to a gene. Germline CDR1 reads MNHEY; CDR2 reads SMNVEV (reference sequence). CDR3 in DNA: TGTGCCAGCAGTTTTATTACAGGGGAAGACGAGCAGTACTTC. This encodes CASSFITGEDEQYF.

This chain connects TRBV10-1 to TRBJ1-3; D is uncertain. CDR1 is WNHNN and CDR2 is SYGVQD in the germline V gene (reference sequence). V lost 2 bases and J lost 4, with 15 bases in between. The CDR3 covers 16 residues. CDR3 loop: CASSEPGSDGGNTIYF. The DNA for the CDR3 is TGCGCCAGCAGTGAGCCCGGGTCGGACGGAGGAAACACCATATATTTT.

This clonotype appeared many times. The chain couples TRBV15 to TRBJ2-1, with 7 bases that match TRBD2. The germline V gene has CDR1 LNHNV and CDR2 YYDKDF (reference sequence). The CDR3 is 14 residues long. V gave up 2 bases and J gave up 8 bases; unmatched junction bases: 6. This chain's CDR3 is CATSRLAAWDEQFF. In DNA, the CDR3 is TGTGCCACCAGCAGACTAGCGGCGTGGGATGAGCAGTTCTTC.

This chain links TRBV12-3 or TRBV12-4 with TRBJ2-6; 9 nucleotides line up with TRBD1. J gave up 3 bases and V 6 bases, and 6 bases lay outside the gene matches. This CDR3 is built from 16 residues. Here the CDR3 DNA reads TGTGCCAGCAGACTACAGGGGGCGCTTGGGGCCAACGTCCTGACTTTC. Protein: CASRLQGALGANVLTF.

This clonotype was detected a few times. This sequence joins TRBV6-6 and TRBJ2-3; 7 bases match TRBD2. Per the germline V gene, CDR1 is MNHNY and CDR2 is SVGAGI (reference sequence). V shed 8 bases and J 0 bases; nucleotides not matched to a gene: 5. CDR3 length equals 14 residues. CDR3 bases: TGTGCCAGCGAACTAGCGTATAGCACAGATACGCAGTATTTT. Translation: CASELAYSTDTQYF.

The sample holds a few counts of this clonotype. This rearrangement joins TRBV7-9 to TRBJ2-2; 9 bases line up with TRBD1. The CDR3 contains 14 residues. Unmatched junction bases numbered 3, after V lost 5 bases and J lost 5 bases. Germline values: CDR1 SEHNR, CDR2 FQNEAQ (reference sequence). The CDR3 here is CASSRQGETGELFF. Written as DNA, the CDR3 is TGTGCCAGCAGCAGACAGGGGGAAACCGGGGAGCTGTTTTTT.

The CDR3 loop is CASGAGQGYPEAFF. Written as DNA, the CDR3 is TGCGCCAGCGGAGCCGGACAGGGGTACCCTGAAGCTTTCTTT. This chain uses TRBV5-1 with TRBJ1-1; 9 bases agree with TRBD1. V shed 7 bases, J shed 6 bases, and the junction held 10 bases outside the gene matches. The CDR3 totals 14 residues. In germline, CDR1 is SGHRS, CDR2 YFSETQ.

The chain links TRBV25-1 to TRBJ2-5, with unresolved D. Germline CDR1 MGHDK, CDR2 SYGVNS. The CDR3 contains 10 residues. Trimming left V 8 bases short and J 5 bases short, with 6 bases between. The CDR3 protein is CASFGETQYF. For the CDR3, the DNA is TGTGCCAGCTTCGGGGAGACCCAGTACTTC.

This clonotype was counted at least ten times. This chain uses TRBV7-2 with TRBJ2-5; perhaps TRBD2 as D (6 bases). This CDR3 comprises 14 residues. V was clipped by 5 bases and J by 7 bases, with 17 bases between them. Germline V gene sequence: CDR1 SGHTA, CDR2 FQGNSA. The CDR3 protein is CASSLGLPGGTQYF. DNA for the CDR3: TGTGCCAGCAGCCTGGGACTGCCCGGGGGGACCCAGTACTTC. Combining the CDR3 with reference TRBV7-2 and TRBJ2-5 gives the whole variable domain GAGVSQSPSNKVTEKGKDVELRCDPISGHTALYWYRQSLGQGLEFLIYFQGNSAPDKSGLPSDRFSAERTGGSVSTLTIQRTQQEDSAVYLCASSLGLPGGTQYFGPGTRLLVL.

This clonotype was seen a handful of times. This chain uses TRBV11-2 with TRBJ2-1; 12 nucleotides align to TRBD2. Trimming cost V 5 bases and J 1 base; bases outside gene matches: 9. Per the germline V gene, CDR1 is SGHAT and CDR2 is FQNNGV. CDR3 length: 18 residues. CDR3 bases: TGTGCCAGCAGCGGGACTAGCGGGTCCGATTGGTCCTACAATGAGCAGTTCTTC. This encodes CASSGTSGSDWSYNEQFF.

In its sample, this clonotype was seen a few times. The V call is TRBV4-3, the J call TRBJ2-1; D perhaps matches TRBD2 (6 bases). This CDR3 has 18 residues. Germline values: CDR1 LGHNA, CDR2 YSLEER. V lost 0 bases, J lost 8 bases, and 23 bases lay in between. The CDR3 sequence is CASSQEVFRGLTVHEQFF. Here the CDR3 DNA reads TGCGCCAGCAGCCAAGAGGTTTTTCGGGGACTGACTGTCCATGAGCAGTTCTTC.

This clonotype was counted a few times. The CDR3 region is CASSFLSSDEQYF. As DNA, the CDR3 is TGTGCCAGCAGCTTTCTATCTTCGGACGAGCAGTACTTC. The chain has TRBV7-9 and TRBJ2-7; D is unresolved. Trimming pared 3 bases from V and 5 bases from J, leaving 11 bases between. This CDR3 is 13 amino acids long. Germline V gives CDR1 SEHNR, CDR2 FQNEAQ (reference sequence).